The rows below give T cell receptor beta chains drawn from one sample of a study of shared clonotypes between healthy human individuals. Libraries were prepared by immunoSEQ multiplex PCR; TCRdb keeps only in-frame clonotypes and omits some of them. The sample has about 490,000 clones; 76% are singletons. Sequencing was performed on PBMCs. These TCRs come from a woman aged 35 to 49 in good health. Some clones in this sample may be carry-over from other donors' samples. The CDR3 runs from the conserved cysteine through the conserved F or W. D genes are given only for firm matches. Size values are once, few and many counts, or a class for expanded clones, and some rows have none.

clone size,D gene,J gene,V gene,CDR3 DNA,CDR3 protein
.,.,TRBJ1-4,TRBV15,TGTGCCACCAGCACCCGGGTTGGGGCACCTGAAAAACTGTTTTTT,CATSTRVGAPEKLFF
.,TRBD1,TRBJ2-1,TRBV30,TGTGCCTCACCGGGACAGGGCCTTCATGAGCAGTTCTTC,CASPGQGLHEQFF
.,.,TRBJ1-1,TRBV7-3,TGTGCCAGCAGCTTCAACCAGAACACTGAAGCTTTCTTT,CASSFNQNTEAFF
.,.,TRBJ2-7,TRBV7-3,TGTGCCAGCAGCTTAAATAGAGAGCAGTTTCCAATCTTC,CASSLNREQFPIF
.,TRBD1,TRBJ1-2,TRBV29-1,TGCAGCGTGTACAGGGGGCCCGACTATGGCTACACCTTC,CSVYRGPDYGYTF
.,.,TRBJ1-4,TRBV27,TGTGCCAGCAGTCTCCGCTGGGAGGCATTTAATGAAAAACTGTTTTTT,CASSLRWEAFNEKLFF
.,.,TRBJ1-2,TRBV5-4,TGTGCCAGCAGCGCTAGCAGTGGGGCGGTCTATGGCTACACCTTC,CASSASSGAVYGYTF
.,.,TRBJ1-3,TRBV5-6,TGTGCCAGCACCCTGGGGTCTGGAAACACCATATATTTT,CASTLGSGNTIYF
few,.,TRBJ2-7,TRBV5-1,TGCGCCAGCAGCTTGGCTACAGGTACCGTCTACGAGCAGTACTTC,CASSLATGTVYEQYF
.,.,TRBJ1-2,TRBV30,TGTGCCTGGAGGACGGAAGACCCAGGCTACACCTTC,CAWRTEDPGYTF
.,.,TRBJ2-7,TRBV5-1,TGCGCCAGCAGACCAGGGTATAGACCCTCATACGAGCAGTACTTC,CASRPGYRPSYEQYF
.,TRBD1,TRBJ1-5,TRBV19,TGTGCCAGCACGGGACAGGGTGTGAGTAATAGCAATCAGCCCCAGCATTTT,CASTGQGVSNSNQPQHF
.,.,TRBJ1-2,TRBV2,TGTGCCAGCAGCCTTAGAGGGGACAACTATGGCTACACCTTC,CASSLRGDNYGYTF
.,TRBD2,TRBJ2-7,TRBV11-3,TGTGCCAGCAGCTTAATAGCGGGAAACGAGCAGTACTTC,CASSLIAGNEQYF
.,TRBD2,TRBJ2-7,TRBV28,TGTGCCAGCACCCCACTAGCGGGAGGGGTCTACGAGCAGTACTTC,CASTPLAGGVYEQYF
.,TRBD1,TRBJ2-7,TRBV7-2,TGTGCCAGCAGCCTACCGGGACAGCCTCTGGAGCAGTACTTC,CASSLPGQPLEQYF
.,TRBD2,TRBJ2-7,TRBV19,TGTGCCACCGCGGGGACTCAGACTAGCGCCATATACGAGCAGTACTTC,CATAGTQTSAIYEQYF
.,.,TRBJ1-3,TRBV28,TGTGCCAGCAATCTTGACAGTGGGGATGGAAACACCATATATTTT,CASNLDSGDGNTIYF
.,.,TRBJ1-4,TRBV5-1,TGCGCCAGCAGCTTGGTTGGGGACTATAATGAAAAACTGTTTTTT,CASSLVGDYNEKLFF
.,TRBD1,TRBJ1-4,TRBV2,TGTGCCAGCAGGGGTGAAGGGGGCGAAAAACTGTTTTTT,CASRGEGGEKLFF
.,TRBD1,TRBJ2-5,TRBV5-1,TGCGCCAGCAGCTTGGAGGGACAGGGTGAGACCCAGTACTTC,CASSLEGQGETQYF
.,TRBD2,TRBJ2-1,TRBV5-4,TGTGCCAGCAGCCCCGGACTAGCGGGAGGGAATGAGCAGTTCTTC,CASSPGLAGGNEQFF
.,.,TRBJ2-7,TRBV4-3,TGCGCCAGCAGCCAAGATCCCGCAAGCTCCTACGAGCAGTACTTC,CASSQDPASSYEQYF
.,TRBD1,TRBJ1-1,TRBV18,TGTGCCAGCTCAAGGACAGGGGGCGGCCTGAACACTGAAGCTTTCTTT,CASSRTGGGLNTEAFF
.,.,TRBJ2-3,TRBV7-2,TGTGCCAGCAGCTTAGACTATAGAACAGATACGCAGTATTTT,CASSLDYRTDTQYF
.,TRBD1,TRBJ1-4,TRBV5-1,TGCGCCAGCAGCTTGGCCGGAACAGGGGAGGAAAAACTGTTTTTT,CASSLAGTGEEKLFF
.,.,TRBJ1-1,TRBV30,TGTGCCTGGAGTGCCGGAACGAACACTGAAGCTTTCTTT,CAWSAGTNTEAFF
few,.,TRBJ2-1,TRBV7-9,TGTGCCAGTTCCGGGTACAATGAGCAGTTCTTC,CASSGYNEQFF
.,TRBD2,TRBJ2-1,TRBV5-1,TGCGCCAGCAGCTTGGAACTAGCGGATTACAATGAGCAGTTCTTC,CASSLELADYNEQFF
.,.,TRBJ2-5,TRBV30,TGTGCCTGGAGTGGGCGAGTAAAAGAGACCCAGTACTTC,CAWSGRVKETQYF
few,TRBD2,TRBJ2-7,TRBV4-2,TGTGCCAGCAGCCAAAGTGGACTAGCAGGTTCCGAGCAGTACTTC,CASSQSGLAGSEQYF
.,.,TRBJ2-2,TRBV27,TGTGCCAGCCACCAGTCGGGAAGGGGTAACACCGGGGAGCTGTTTTTT,CASHQSGRGNTGELFF
.,.,TRBJ1-3,TRBV27,TGTGCCAGCAGGGGGGCCGGGGGAATAAATGGAAACACCATATATTTT,CASRGAGGINGNTIYF
.,.,TRBJ1-3,TRBV7-2,TGTGCCAGCAGCCCCCGAGAGGGAAGGATTGGAAACACCATATATTTT,CASSPREGRIGNTIYF
.,TRBD1,TRBJ2-7,TRBV6-5,TGTGCCAGCAGGTGGGACAGGGGTAGTTACGAGCAGTACTTC,CASRWDRGSYEQYF
.,TRBD2,TRBJ2-1,TRBV5-1,TGCGCCAGCAGCCCAAACACGGGGGGAGGCAATGAGCAGTTCTTC,CASSPNTGGGNEQFF
.,.,TRBJ2-7,TRBV29-1,TGCAGCGTTGCCTCGACATACGAGCAGTACTTC,CSVASTYEQYF
.,.,TRBJ1-3,TRBV9,TGTGCCAGCAGCGTAGGCCAGCCATTCTCTGGAAACACCATATATTTT,CASSVGQPFSGNTIYF
.,.,TRBJ1-2,TRBV28,TGTGCCAGCACCACAGAGGGGGGGGCGCTTGGCTACACCTTC,CASTTEGGALGYTF
.,.,TRBJ2-2,TRBV2,TGTGCCAGCAGCCTCCGGGACCCCGCGAACACCGGGGAGCTGTTTTTT,CASSLRDPANTGELFF
.,TRBD1,TRBJ1-2,TRBV29-1,TGCAGCGCCCAAGTGGGGACAGGGATTGGTGGCTACACCTTC,CSAQVGTGIGGYTF
once,TRBD2,TRBJ2-7,TRBV7-9,TGTGCCAGCAGCGACGCCACGGGGGGGGCATATTACTTC,CASSDATGGAYYF
.,.,TRBJ2-7,TRBV28,TGTGCCAGCAGTTTTGCTCCGGGGCCAACCTACGAGCAGTACTTC,CASSFAPGPTYEQYF
.,.,TRBJ1-4,TRBV28,TGTGCCAGCAGTTTATCGGGGACTAATGAAAAACTGTTTTTT,CASSLSGTNEKLFF
.,.,TRBJ2-1,TRBV6-6,TGTGCCAGCAGTGCCCCAGGGAGCTCCTACAATGAGCAGTTCTTC,CASSAPGSSYNEQFF
.,TRBD2,TRBJ2-7,TRBV9,TGTGCCAGCAGCGTATCTAGCGGGAGAGATGTGCAGTACTTC,CASSVSSGRDVQYF
.,.,TRBJ1-2,TRBV28,TGTGCCAGCAGGGTAGGGGTTGGCTACACCTTC,CASRVGVGYTF
.,.,TRBJ1-3,TRBV4-2,TGTGCCAGCAGCCAAGATTTAGGGTTTGGAAACACCATATATTTT,CASSQDLGFGNTIYF